The sequence of this T cell receptor beta chain was determined in a study of T cells in Graves' hyperthyroidism and ophthalmopathy. In the study overall: Peripheral blood sampling occurred at initial diagnosis, before any treatment. Study-wide results and caveats: Ophthalmopathy stood apart from stable hyperthyroidism in a 13 V-J model.

Deletions cut 3 bases from V and 3 bases from J, with 12 bases between. The CDR3 extends over 15 amino acids. RNA transcripts were the template for amplifying TCR beta CDR3 regions. The HTBI set primed first-round TCR CDR3 RT-PCR. TCRdb called the multiplex PCR reads again in MiXCR, with one record for every CDR3 protein. Of some 550,000 distinct CDR3 sequences listed, roughly 20% are singletons. To note about this clonotype: Its antigen is still unknown.

Hyperthyroidism patients were newly diagnosed, had disease duration under 2 months, and were aged 18 to 65 years. V and J are TRBV12-3 or TRBV12-4 and TRBJ1-5; D perhaps matches TRBD1 (5 bases). Sequencing was performed on blood. The source is a man between 18 and 29 years old with Graves' hyperthyroidism. CDR3 in amino acids: CASSLGRNFNQPQHF. The CDR3, as DNA: TGTGCCAGCAGTTTGGGACGCAATTTCAATCAGCCCCAGCATTTT.